The 25 T cell receptor beta chains given below trace back to one sample, sequenced in a study of T cells after yellow fever vaccination. TCRdb passed the 5' RACE reads through MiXCR, listing each CDR3 protein once. This sample has around 350,000 distinct CDR3 sequences, with about 6% found just once. The source material was PBMCs, sampled 5 days after the yellow fever booster vaccination. The receptors stem from a man aged 25 to 45 who received the YFV17D yellow fever vaccine.

As for this clonotype: A read error may produce the germline difference seen at one junction end. V gene TRBV4-3 combines with J gene TRBJ2-2; D gene uncertain. This CDR3 spans 17 amino acids. The germline gives CDR1 LGHNA, CDR2 YSLEER. DNA of the CDR3: TGTGCCAGCAGCCCTGTCTCCGCTAGTGGTCTGACCGGGGAGCTGTTTTTT. It specifies CASSPVSASGLTGELFF.

This clonotype was seen more than once but under ten times. V gene TRBV20-1 combines with J gene TRBJ2-6, with 7 bases matching TRBD2. The germline gives CDR1 DFQATT, CDR2 SNEGSKA (reference sequence). This CDR3 comprises 15 residues. With 3 bases clipped from V and 2 bases from J, the junction kept 4 bases outside the gene matches. CDR3 DNA: TGCAGTGCTAGCCCCCGGGGGGCTGGGGCCAACGTCCTGACTTTC. Its protein is CSASPRGAGANVLTF.

This clonotype was seen more than once but under ten times. This sequence joins TRBV20-1 and TRBJ2-1, with D tentatively TRBD2 (6 bases). The CDR3 contains 13 residues. Germline loops: CDR1 DFQATT, CDR2 SNEGSKA (reference sequence). This chain's CDR3 is CSVLGGTVNEQFF. In DNA form, the CDR3 reads TGCAGCGTCCTGGGCGGGACGGTCAATGAGCAGTTCTTC.

This clonotype was recorded at least ten times. The genes are TRBV11-1 and TRBJ1-2, with D possibly TRBD1 on 6 matching bases. V was trimmed by 3 bases and J by 2 bases, leaving 22 bases between them. Germline lookup yields CDR1 SGHAT and CDR2 FQDESV (reference sequence). The CDR3 totals 18 residues. This chain's CDR3 is CASSFVGGNDRKNYGYTF. CDR3 in DNA: TGTGCCAGCAGCTTCGTAGGGGGGAACGACAGGAAGAACTATGGCTACACCTTC.

A few counts support this clonotype. J is TRBJ1-2 and V is TRBV9; D remains ambiguous. The CDR3 length is 14 residues. V was clipped by 0 bases and J by 5 bases, with 11 bases between them. Germline V gives CDR1 SGDLS, CDR2 YYNGEE. The CDR3 here is CASSVEPQAYGYTF. CDR3 DNA: TGTGCCAGCAGCGTAGAGCCCCAAGCATATGGCTACACCTTC.

The sample holds a few counts of this clonotype. The V call is TRBV20-1, the J call TRBJ1-1; a weak D match, TRBD1 (6 bases). The V end lost 2 bases, the J end lost 5 bases, and 15 bases lay between the germline ends. The V gene's germline CDR1 is DFQATT and CDR2 SNEGSKA (reference sequence). This CDR3 region has 14 residues. In DNA, the CDR3 is TGCAGTGCTAGACACAGGGACGGGGTTACTGAAGCTTTCTTT. It translates to CSARHRDGVTEAFF.

A few counts support this clonotype. This chain links TRBV6-2 or TRBV6-3 with TRBJ2-3; unclear D gene. CDR1 and CDR2 from the germline V gene are MNHEY and SVGEGT. The CDR3 totals 14 residues. The ends were cut back, 4 bases at V and 2 bases at J, with 10 bases in the middle. CDR3 nucleotide sequence: TGTGCCAGCAGTTCGCAACGTTACACAGATACGCAGTATTTT. Its translation: CASSSQRYTDTQYF.

This clonotype was seen repeatedly, ten times or more. The chain carries TRBV7-9 and TRBJ2-7; a weak D match, TRBD1 (6 bases). V dropped 2 bases and J dropped 5 bases, with 13 bases sitting between them. The CDR3 runs to 14 residues. Germline-derived CDR1 and CDR2 are SEHNR and FQNEAQ (reference sequence). CDR3 protein: CASSLIGTTDEQYF. Here the CDR3 DNA reads TGTGCCAGCAGCTTAATTGGGACAACGGACGAGCAGTACTTC.

This clonotype appeared many times. The rearrangement links TRBV5-1 to TRBJ2-6, with TRBD1 matching over 8 bases. This CDR3 has 17 amino acids. The V and J ends lost 5 bases and 2 bases, in that order; junction bases with no gene match: 9. From germline, CDR1 is SGHRS and CDR2 YFSETQ. This chain's CDR3 is CASRTGPGGPGANVLTF. The CDR3 DNA is TGCGCCAGCAGAACTGGGCCAGGGGGCCCTGGGGCCAACGTCCTGACTTTC.

The table lists this clonotype with a count of one. A much larger clonotype is one base distant, so this may be a read error. The V call is TRBV2, the J call TRBJ2-6; 10 positions match TRBD1. Germline V lookup: CDR1 SNHLY, CDR2 FYNNEI. The CDR3 consists of 17 residues. The CDR3 sequence: CTSSSGTGESGANVLTF. The CDR3 coding sequence is TGTACCAGCAGTTCCGGGACAGGGGAATCTGGGGCCAACGTCCTGACTTTC.

This clonotype was recorded a few times. The J gene is TRBJ2-4, the V gene TRBV14, with D perhaps TRBD1 or TRBD2 (5 bases each). The CDR3 length is 16 residues. Trimming took off 1 base at V and 1 base at J, with 11 bases between the two ends. The germline V gene encodes CDR1 SGHDN and CDR2 FVKESK. CDR3 in DNA: TGTGCCAGCAGCCAAGGATGGGGGTCGGCCAAAAACATTCAGTACTTC. The encoded protein is CASSQGWGSAKNIQYF.

Points on this clonotype: A much more abundant neighbour one base away suggests this may be a read error. The CDR3 spells CAWSLGNSYEQYF. CDR3 bases: TGTGCCTGGAGTCTGGGGAACTCCTACGAGCAGTACTTC. This chain joins TRBV30 and TRBJ2-7; no clear D gene. Trimming took 2 bases from V and 0 from J, leaving 8 bases between them. The CDR3 length is 13 residues. Germline values: CDR1 GTSNPN, CDR2 SVGIG (reference sequence).

This clonotype was seen many times. The chain joins TRBV4-3 to TRBJ2-2; possible D gene TRBD2, 5 bases. Germline CDR1 and CDR2: LGHNA and YSLEER. Deletions cut 4 bases from V and 7 bases from J, with 16 bases between. The CDR3 is 15 amino acids. CDR3 sequence: CASSLSYTAVGELFF. Here the CDR3 DNA reads TGCGCCAGCAGCCTTAGTTACACAGCGGTCGGGGAGCTGTTTTTT.

This clonotype turned up a few times. This sequence joins TRBV18 and TRBJ2-3, with 7 nucleotides matching TRBD2. The junction had 10 bases not matched to a gene; V was cut back by 1 base and J by 0 bases. The V gene's germline CDR1 is KGHSH and CDR2 LQKENI. This CDR3 has 18 amino acids. The CDR3 reads CASSPLASGGPSTDTQYF. DNA of the CDR3: TGTGCCAGCTCACCACTGGCTAGCGGAGGCCCTAGCACAGATACGCAGTATTTT.

This clonotype was observed a few times. The V call is TRBV5-1, the J call TRBJ2-5; 7 bases align to TRBD2. Trimming removed 6 bases from V and 4 bases from J; junction bases left unmatched: 0. Germline V CDR1 and CDR2: SGHRS, YFSETQ. This CDR3 comprises 11 residues. CDR3 sequence (DNA): TGCGCCAGCAAGCGGGGAGAGACCCAGTACTTC. Its protein is CASKRGETQYF.

This clonotype was counted ten times or more. The gene calls are TRBV3-1 and TRBJ2-3, with no clear D. Germline assignment: CDR1 LGHDT and CDR2 YNNKEL (reference sequence). The CDR3 has 13 amino acids. V dropped 4 bases and J dropped 4 bases, with 9 bases sitting between them. The CDR3 nucleotides are TGTGCCAGCAGCCTTTCGAGAGCAGATACGCAGTATTTT. It is translated as CASSLSRADTQYF.

The chain has TRBV12-3 or TRBV12-4 and TRBJ2-7, with TRBD2 matching 7 bases. This CDR3 contains 15 residues. V was pared by 5 bases and J by 3 bases, with 10 bases of the junction left unmatched. CDR3 protein: CASSRGRVDVYEQYF. The CDR3 region has the DNA TGTGCCAGCAGTCGGGGGAGGGTTGACGTCTACGAGCAGTACTTC.

This clonotype was found many times. The gene calls are TRBV14 and TRBJ2-3; tentative D call: TRBD1 (6 bases). V lost 5 bases to trimming and J lost 0 bases, with 18 bases between them. Per germline, CDR1 SGHDN and CDR2 FVKESK. The CDR3 contains 17 residues. The CDR3 protein is CASSLYSGTPSTDTQYF. DNA for the CDR3: TGTGCCAGCAGCTTATACTCGGGGACACCGAGCACAGATACGCAGTATTTT.

This clonotype has at least ten counts. This chain joins TRBV12-3 or TRBV12-4 and TRBJ2-5, with 7 bases lining up with TRBD1. The V and J ends lost 4 bases and 10 bases, in that order; junction bases with no gene match: 12. The CDR3 loop spans 14 amino acids. CDR3 region: CASSYAGTDRIQYF. CDR3 DNA: TGTGCCAGCAGTTACGCCGGGACAGACAGGATCCAGTACTTC.

The chain recombines TRBV7-2 with TRBJ2-6; D is undetermined. The V gene lost 2 bases and the J gene lost 0 bases, with 8 bases spanning the gap. This CDR3 contains 16 residues. Germline CDR1 reads SGHTA; CDR2 reads FQGNSA. In DNA form, the CDR3 reads TGTGCCAGCAGCTTAACTGTGTACTCTGGGGCCAACGTCCTGACTTTC. Amino acids: CASSLTVYSGANVLTF. Using reference TRBV7-2 and TRBJ2-6 for the parts outside the CDR3, the full variable domain is GAGVSQSPSNKVTEKGKDVELRCDPISGHTALYWYRQSLGQGLEFLIYFQGNSAPDKSGLPSDRFSAERTGGSVSTLTIQRTQQEDSAVYLCASSLTVYSGANVLTFGAGSRLTVL.

This rearrangement joins TRBV20-1 to TRBJ1-3; D gene uncertain. With 5 bases removed from V and 0 bases from J, the gap between germline ends came to 11 bases. CDR1 is DFQATT, CDR2 SNEGSKA, per germline (reference sequence). The CDR3 totals 14 residues. Written as DNA, the CDR3 is TGCAGTGCTTCATACGGAGCCTCTGGAAACACCATATATTTT. This sequence encodes CSASYGASGNTIYF.

The V gene is TRBV7-9, the J gene TRBJ2-2; 8 nucleotides align to TRBD1. The germline gives CDR1 SEHNR, CDR2 FQNEAQ (reference sequence). CDR3 length equals 15 residues. V was pared by 4 bases and J by 4 bases, with 5 bases of the junction left unmatched. This chain's CDR3 is CASSWTGQITGELFF. The CDR3 DNA sequence: TGTGCCAGCAGCTGGACAGGGCAGATCACCGGGGAGCTGTTTTTT.

This clonotype has more than one count but fewer than ten. The V call is TRBV5-4, the J call TRBJ1-2; D not resolved. The V end was cut by 0 bases, the J end by 3 bases, with 12 bases between. Germline CDR1 reads SGHNT; CDR2 reads YYREEE (reference sequence). This CDR3 contains 15 residues. CDR3 in amino acids: CASSLGTAGYYGYTF. For the CDR3, the DNA is TGTGCCAGCAGCTTGGGTACAGCGGGCTACTATGGCTACACCTTC.

This clonotype was detected a few times. The V call is TRBV20-1, the J call TRBJ2-7; 11 bases are shared with TRBD2. V lost 5 bases to trimming and J lost 7 bases; unmatched junction nucleotides: 10. Germline V gene data show CDR1 as DFQATT and CDR2 as SNEGSKA (reference sequence). CDR3 length equals 14 residues. CDR3 sequence (DNA): TGCAGTGCTTCGAATAGCGGGAGGGGAGGAGAGCAGTACTTC. Its protein is CSASNSGRGGEQYF.

This clonotype was observed a handful of times. This chain links TRBV7-2 with TRBJ2-7; 8 nucleotides align to TRBD2. CDR3 length: 14 residues. CDR1 and CDR2 from the germline V gene are SGHTA and FQGNSA. V gave up 3 bases and J gave up 2 bases; unmatched junction bases: 3. DNA for the CDR3: TGTGCCAGCAGCTTTCTAGCGGGTGCCTACGAGCAGTACTTC. Translation: CASSFLAGAYEQYF.